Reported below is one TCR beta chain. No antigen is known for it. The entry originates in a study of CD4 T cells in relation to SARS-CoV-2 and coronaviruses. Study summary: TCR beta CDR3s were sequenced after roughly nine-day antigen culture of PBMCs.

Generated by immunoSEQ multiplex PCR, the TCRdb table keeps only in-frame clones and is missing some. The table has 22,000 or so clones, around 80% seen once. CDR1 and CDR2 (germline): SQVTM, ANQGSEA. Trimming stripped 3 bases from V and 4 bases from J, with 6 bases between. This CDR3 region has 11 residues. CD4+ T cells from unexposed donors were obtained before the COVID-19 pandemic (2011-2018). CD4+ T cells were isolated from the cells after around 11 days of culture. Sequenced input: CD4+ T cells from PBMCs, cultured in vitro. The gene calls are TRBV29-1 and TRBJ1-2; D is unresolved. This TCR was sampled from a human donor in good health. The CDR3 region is CSVDWVYGYTF. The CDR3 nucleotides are TGCAGCGTTGATTGGGTCTATGGCTACACCTTC.